Shown below are 8 T cell receptor beta chains from a single sample sequenced in a study of T-cell reconstitution after alpha-beta-depleted transplantation in children. Unique molecular identifiers were incorporated during preparation of the TCRbeta library. TCRdb passed the PCR reads through MiXCR, listing each CDR3 protein once. There are around 240,000 distinct CDR3 sequences in the sample; 9.7% occur only once, and over 4.5% lies in the top ten. The sample in question was PBMCs from the stem cell graft donor, obtained from the stem cell graft. The receptors derive from a human donor who donated a stem cell graft to a child with SCID.

This rearrangement joins TRBV3-1 to TRBJ2-1; D is perhaps TRBD2 (7 bases). Trimming took 11 bases from V and 8 from J, leaving 37 bases between them. The CDR3 contains 19 residues. In germline, CDR1 is LGHDT, CDR2 YNNKEL (reference sequence). CDR3 DNA: TGTGCCTGCTGCCCCTCTAGGGGGGGCATGAGTCCGGGCAGTTATGAGCAGTTCTTC. Protein product: CACCPSRGGMSPGSYEQFF.

The sample holds many counts of this clonotype. The chain carries TRBV24-1 and TRBJ2-3; 8 nucleotides align to TRBD1. J was trimmed by 8 bases and V by 4 bases; bases with no gene match: 10. The CDR3 spans 15 residues. Germline-derived CDR1 and CDR2 are KGHDR and SFDVKD. CDR3 sequence: CATSDSGQGEITQYF. The CDR3 region has the DNA TGTGCCACCAGTGACTCCGGACAGGGAGAGATTACGCAGTATTTT.

This clonotype was counted between two and nine times. The chain couples TRBV4-1 to TRBJ2-5; 9 positions agree with TRBD2. Germline V gene data show CDR1 as MGHRA and CDR2 as YSYEKL. With V trimmed by 1 base and J by 5 bases, 8 bases remained unmatched. The CDR3 sequence is 16 residues long. CDR3 DNA sequence: TGCGCCAGCAGCCAAGCATCGAGCGGGGGGTGGGAGACCCAGTACTTC. It encodes CASSQASSGGWETQYF.

The sample holds many counts of this clonotype. This rearrangement joins TRBV29-1 to TRBJ1-2; 8 positions agree with TRBD1. This CDR3 has 14 residues. The V gene end was trimmed by 4 bases and the J gene end by 6 bases; junction bases not matched to a gene: 10. The germline V gene has CDR1 SQVTM and CDR2 ANQGSEA. CDR3 residues: CSVARQGASHGYTF. DNA of the CDR3: TGCAGCGTTGCGCGGCAGGGGGCATCGCATGGCTACACCTTC.

This clonotype was seen more than once but under ten times. This chain links TRBV5-4 with TRBJ2-5; TRBD2 matches 8 bases. The CDR3 spans 15 residues. J was trimmed by 2 bases and V by 4 bases; bases with no gene match: 7. CDR1 and CDR2 from the germline V gene are SGHNT and YYREEE (reference sequence). The CDR3 nucleotides are TGTGCCAGCAGCACGGGGGGGCCATTTCAAGAGACCCAGTACTTC. Translated: CASSTGGPFQETQYF.

This clonotype occurred many times. V and J are TRBV5-6 and TRBJ1-2; D gene ambiguous. V was shortened by 0 bases and J by 0 bases, with 12 bases between the two germline ends. The germline V gene encodes CDR1 SGHDT and CDR2 YYEEEE. The CDR3 extends over 16 amino acids. The CDR3 here is CASSLVGSTPNYGYTF. CDR3 nucleotide sequence: TGTGCCAGCAGCTTGGTTGGGTCAACTCCTAACTATGGCTACACCTTC.

The chain links TRBV4-1 to TRBJ1-5; perhaps TRBD1 as D (6 bases). With 5 bases removed from V and 0 bases from J, the gap between germline ends came to 17 bases. The CDR3 extends over 17 amino acids. Per the germline V gene, CDR1 is MGHRA and CDR2 is YSYEKL. The CDR3 DNA reads as TGCGCCAGCAGCGCTCGGGCGGACAGCTATAGCAATCAGCCCCAGCATTTT. Protein: CASSARADSYSNQPQHF.

In its sample, this clonotype was seen many times. The V and J genes are TRBV5-6 and TRBJ2-1; 8 nucleotides line up with TRBD2. Germline V gene data show CDR1 as SGHDT and CDR2 as YYEEEE. This CDR3 region has 16 residues. V lost 3 bases to trimming and J lost 5 bases; unmatched junction nucleotides: 10. The CDR3 protein is CASSSLGAGGHNEQFF. As DNA, the CDR3 is TGTGCCAGCAGCTCGCTAGGGGCGGGGGGTCACAATGAGCAGTTCTTC. The full variable domain, with the rest looked up from reference TRBV5-6 and TRBJ2-1, is DAGVTQSPTHLIKTRGQQVTLRCSPKSGHDTVSWYQQALGQGPQFIFQYYEEEERQRGNFPDRFSGHQFPNYSSELNVNALLLGDSALYLCASSSLGAGGHNEQFFGPGTRLTVL.